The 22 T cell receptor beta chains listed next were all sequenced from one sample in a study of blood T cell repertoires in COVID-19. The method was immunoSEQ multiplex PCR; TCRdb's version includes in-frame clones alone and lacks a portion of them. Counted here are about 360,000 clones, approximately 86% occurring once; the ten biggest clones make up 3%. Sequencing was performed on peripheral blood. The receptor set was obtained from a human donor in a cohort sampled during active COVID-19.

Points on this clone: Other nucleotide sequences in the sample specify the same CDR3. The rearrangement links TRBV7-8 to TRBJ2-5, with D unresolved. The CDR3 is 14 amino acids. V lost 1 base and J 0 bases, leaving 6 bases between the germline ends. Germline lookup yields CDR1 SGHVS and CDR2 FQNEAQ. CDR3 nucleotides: TGTGCCAGCAGCTTAGGAGCGTACCAAGAGACCCAGTACTTC. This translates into CASSLGAYQETQYF.

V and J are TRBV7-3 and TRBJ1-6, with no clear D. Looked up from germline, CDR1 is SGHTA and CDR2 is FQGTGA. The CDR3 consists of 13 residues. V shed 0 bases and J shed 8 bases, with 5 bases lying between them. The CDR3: CASSLTRDSPLHF. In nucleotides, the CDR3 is TGTGCCAGCAGCTTAACTCGGGATTCACCCCTCCACTTT. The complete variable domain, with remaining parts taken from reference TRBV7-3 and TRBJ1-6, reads GAGVSQTPSNKVTEKGKYVELRCDPISGHTALYWYRQSLGQGPEFLIYFQGTGAADDSGLPNDRFFAVRPEGSVSTLKIQRTERGDSAVYLCASSLTRDSPLHFGNGTRLTVT.

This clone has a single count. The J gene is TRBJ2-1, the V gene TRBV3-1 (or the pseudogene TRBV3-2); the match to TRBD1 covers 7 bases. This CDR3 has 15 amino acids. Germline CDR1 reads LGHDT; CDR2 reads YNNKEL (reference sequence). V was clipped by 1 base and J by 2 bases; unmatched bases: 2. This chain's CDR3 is CASSQGTGTYNEQFF. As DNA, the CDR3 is TGTGCCAGCAGCCAAGGGACAGGAACCTACAATGAGCAGTTCTTC.

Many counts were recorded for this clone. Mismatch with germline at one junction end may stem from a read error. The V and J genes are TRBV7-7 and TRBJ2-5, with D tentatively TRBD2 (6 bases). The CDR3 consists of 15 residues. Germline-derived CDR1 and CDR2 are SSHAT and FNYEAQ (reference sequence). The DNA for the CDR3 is TGTGCTAGCAGCATTAGCGGAGCTGAACAAGAGACCCAGTACTTC. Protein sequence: CASSISGAEQETQYF.

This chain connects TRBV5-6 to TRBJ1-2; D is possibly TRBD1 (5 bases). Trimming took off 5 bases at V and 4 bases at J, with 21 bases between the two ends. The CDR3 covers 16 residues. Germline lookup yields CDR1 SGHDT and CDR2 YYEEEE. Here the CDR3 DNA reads TGTGCCAGCAGTCTCTCAGGGACTGGTGGTCTCTATGGCTACACCTTC. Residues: CASSLSGTGGLYGYTF. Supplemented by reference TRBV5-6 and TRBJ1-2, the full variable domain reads DAGVTQSPTHLIKTRGQQVTLRCSPKSGHDTVSWYQQALGQGPQFIFQYYEEEERQRGNFPDRFSGHQFPNYSSELNVNALLLGDSALYLCASSLSGTGGLYGYTFGSGTRLTVV.

The CDR3 loop reads CASSPRLAEDTGELFF. In nucleotides, the CDR3 is TGTGCCAGCAGCCCACGACTAGCGGAAGACACCGGGGAGCTGTTTTTT. The chain recombines TRBV9 with TRBJ2-2; 9 bases line up with TRBD2. Trimming took 4 bases from V and 3 from J; bases not matched to a gene: 7. This CDR3 comprises 16 residues. Germline V lookup: CDR1 SGDLS, CDR2 YYNGEE.

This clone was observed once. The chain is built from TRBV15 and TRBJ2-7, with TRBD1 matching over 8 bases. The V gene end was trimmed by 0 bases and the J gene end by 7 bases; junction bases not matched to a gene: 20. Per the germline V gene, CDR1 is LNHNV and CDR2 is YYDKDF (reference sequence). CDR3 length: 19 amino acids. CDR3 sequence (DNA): TGTGCCACCAGCAGAGATCTATATTGGGACAGGAGCACCCCCGGAGAGCAGTACTTC. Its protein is CATSRDLYWDRSTPGEQYF.

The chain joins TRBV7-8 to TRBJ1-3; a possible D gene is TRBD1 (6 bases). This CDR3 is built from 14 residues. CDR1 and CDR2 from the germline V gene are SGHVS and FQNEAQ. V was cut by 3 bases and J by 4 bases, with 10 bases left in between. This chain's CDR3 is CASSLGDTGNTIYF. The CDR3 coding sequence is TGTGCCAGCAGCTTGGGGGACACCGGAAACACCATATATTTT.

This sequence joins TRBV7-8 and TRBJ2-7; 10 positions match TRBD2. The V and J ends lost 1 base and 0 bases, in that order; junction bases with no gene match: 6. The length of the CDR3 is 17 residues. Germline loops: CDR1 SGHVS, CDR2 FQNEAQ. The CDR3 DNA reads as TGTGCCAGCAGCTTAGGCCTAGCGGGAGTCCCCTCCTACGAGCAGTACTTC. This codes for CASSLGLAGVPSYEQYF.

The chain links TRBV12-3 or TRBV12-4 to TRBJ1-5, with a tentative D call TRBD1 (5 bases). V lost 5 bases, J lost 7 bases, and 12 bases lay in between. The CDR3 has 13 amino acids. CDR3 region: CASSTSGKQPQHF. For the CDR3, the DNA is TGTGCCAGCAGTACGTCAGGGAAACAGCCCCAGCATTTT.

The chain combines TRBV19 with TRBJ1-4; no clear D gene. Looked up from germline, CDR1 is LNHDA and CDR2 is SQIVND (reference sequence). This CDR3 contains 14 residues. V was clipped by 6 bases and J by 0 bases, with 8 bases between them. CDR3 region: CASRRMATNEKLFF. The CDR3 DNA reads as TGTGCCAGTAGGCGGATGGCAACTAATGAAAAACTGTTTTTT.

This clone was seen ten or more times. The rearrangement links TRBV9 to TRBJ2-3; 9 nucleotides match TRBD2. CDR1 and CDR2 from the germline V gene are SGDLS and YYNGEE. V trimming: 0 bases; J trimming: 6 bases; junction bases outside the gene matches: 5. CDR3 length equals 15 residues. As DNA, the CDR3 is TGTGCCAGCAGCGTAGCGGGGGCGGGAGGGGATACGCAGTATTTT. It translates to CASSVAGAGGDTQYF.

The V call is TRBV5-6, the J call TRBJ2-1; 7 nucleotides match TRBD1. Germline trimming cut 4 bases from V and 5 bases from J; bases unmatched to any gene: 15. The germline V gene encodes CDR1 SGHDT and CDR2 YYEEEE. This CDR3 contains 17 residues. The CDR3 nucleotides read TGTGCCAGCAGCGCCGAATTACAGGGGCGGTGGGACAATGAGCAGTTCTTC. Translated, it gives CASSAELQGRWDNEQFF.

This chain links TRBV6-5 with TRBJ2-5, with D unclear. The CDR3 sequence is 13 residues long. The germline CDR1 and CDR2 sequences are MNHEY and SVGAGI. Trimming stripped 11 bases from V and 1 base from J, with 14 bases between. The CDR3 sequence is CAGHKTTQETQYF. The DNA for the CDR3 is TGTGCCGGGCATAAGACCACCCAAGAGACCCAGTACTTC.

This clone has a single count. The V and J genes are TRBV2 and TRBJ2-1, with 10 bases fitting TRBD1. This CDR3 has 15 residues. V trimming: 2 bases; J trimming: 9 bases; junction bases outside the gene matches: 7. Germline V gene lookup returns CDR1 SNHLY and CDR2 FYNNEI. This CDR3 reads CASSERRTGGGEQFF. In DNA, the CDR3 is TGTGCCAGCAGTGAAAGAAGGACAGGGGGGGGTGAGCAGTTCTTC.

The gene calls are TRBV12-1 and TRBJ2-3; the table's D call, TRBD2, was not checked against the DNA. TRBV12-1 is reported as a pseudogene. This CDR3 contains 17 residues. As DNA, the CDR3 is TGTGCCAGCTTGACCGGTGTGGGAGGGGAGAGCACAGATACGCAGTATTTT. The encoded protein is CASLTGVGGESTDTQYF.

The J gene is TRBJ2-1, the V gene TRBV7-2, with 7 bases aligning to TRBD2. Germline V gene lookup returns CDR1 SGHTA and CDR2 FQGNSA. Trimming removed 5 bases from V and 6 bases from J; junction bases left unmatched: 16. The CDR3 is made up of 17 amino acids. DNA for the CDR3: TGTGCCAGCAGCCCCCCGGGGGGTTTAGCGGCAGCCAATGAGCAGTTCTTC. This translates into CASSPPGGLAAANEQFF.

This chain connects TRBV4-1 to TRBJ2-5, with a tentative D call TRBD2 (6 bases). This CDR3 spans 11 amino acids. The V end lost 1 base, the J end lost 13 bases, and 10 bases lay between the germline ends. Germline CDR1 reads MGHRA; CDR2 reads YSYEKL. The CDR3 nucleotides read TGCGCCAGCAGCCAAGGCGGGGTCCGGTACTTC. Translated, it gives CASSQGGVRYF.

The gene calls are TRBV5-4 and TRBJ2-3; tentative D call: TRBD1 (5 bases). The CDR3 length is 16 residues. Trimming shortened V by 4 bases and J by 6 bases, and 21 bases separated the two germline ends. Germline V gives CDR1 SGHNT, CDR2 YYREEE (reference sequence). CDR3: CASSRDGPLPGDTQYF. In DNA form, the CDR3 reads TGTGCCAGCAGCAGAGACGGTCCCCTCCCAGGGGATACGCAGTATTTT. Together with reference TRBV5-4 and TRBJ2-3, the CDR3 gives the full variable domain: ETGVTQSPTHLIKTRGQQVTLRCSSQSGHNTVSWYQQALGQGPQFIFQYYREEENGRGNFPPRFSGLQFPNYSSELNVNALELDDSALYLCASSRDGPLPGDTQYFGPGTRLTVL.

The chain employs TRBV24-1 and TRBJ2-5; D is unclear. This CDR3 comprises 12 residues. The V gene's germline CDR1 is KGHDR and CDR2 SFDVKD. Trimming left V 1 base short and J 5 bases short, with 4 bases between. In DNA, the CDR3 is TGTGCCACCAGTGATTTCGGGGAGACCCAGTACTTC. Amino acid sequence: CATSDFGETQYF.

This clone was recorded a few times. The CDR3 nucleotides are TGTGCCAGCAGTGAGGGACTAGCGGGGACCCTCTCCTACGAGCAGTACTTC. It yields the protein CASSEGLAGTLSYEQYF. This sequence joins TRBV6-1 and TRBJ2-7, with 13 bases aligning to TRBD2. The V gene end was trimmed by 3 bases and the J gene end by 0 bases; junction bases not matched to a gene: 5. Per germline, CDR1 MNHNS and CDR2 SASEGT. The CDR3 runs 17 residues.

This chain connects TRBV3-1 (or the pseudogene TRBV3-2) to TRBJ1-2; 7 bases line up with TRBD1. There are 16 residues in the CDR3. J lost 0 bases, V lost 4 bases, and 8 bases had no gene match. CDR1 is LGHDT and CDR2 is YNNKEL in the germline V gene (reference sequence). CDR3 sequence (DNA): TGTGCCAGCAGCCCGGCGGACAGGACAGCTAACTATGGCTACACCTTC. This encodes CASSPADRTANYGYTF.